This TCR beta chain stems from a study of identifying expanded T cells in peripheral blood. Regarding the study as a whole: Approximately 2-week clone count variance significantly increased as total template count grew. Differentially abundant clones: roughly 1.2 between replicates, around 16 at roughly 2 weeks, over 18 at four.

Germline CDR1 and CDR2: KGHSH and LQKENI. The CDR3 consists of 14 residues. Trimming pared 0 bases from V and 2 bases from J, leaving 8 bases between. Collection occurred without any documented infections or immune events in donors. As to this clone: Its antigen is undetermined.

Profiling relied on immunoSEQ multiplex PCR, and the TCRdb table lists in-frame clones only, not all of them. The profile shows about 81,000 clones, 84% of them singletons. This TCR came from a person aged 18 to 75 in good health. The genes are TRBV18 and TRBJ2-7; D unresolved. The sequenced sample was blood. The CDR3 sequence: CASSPPAATYEQYF. CDR3 coding DNA: TGTGCCAGCTCACCACCGGCCGCAACCTACGAGCAGTACTTC.